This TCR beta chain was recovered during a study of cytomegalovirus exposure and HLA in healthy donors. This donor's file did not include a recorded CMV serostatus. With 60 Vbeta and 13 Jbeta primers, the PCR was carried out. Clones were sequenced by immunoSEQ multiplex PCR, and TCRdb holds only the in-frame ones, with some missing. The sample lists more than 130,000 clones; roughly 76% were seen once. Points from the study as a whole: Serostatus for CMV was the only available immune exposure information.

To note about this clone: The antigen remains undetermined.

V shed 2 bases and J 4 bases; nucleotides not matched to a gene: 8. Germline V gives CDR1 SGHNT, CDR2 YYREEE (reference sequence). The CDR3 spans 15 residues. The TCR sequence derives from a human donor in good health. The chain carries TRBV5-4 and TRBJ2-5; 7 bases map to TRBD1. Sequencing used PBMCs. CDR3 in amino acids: CASSFGKQGRETQYF. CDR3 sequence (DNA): TGTGCCAGCAGCTTCGGTAAACAGGGGAGAGAGACCCAGTACTTC.